Here is one T cell receptor (beta chain) with its context. Its antigen has not been determined. One base away there is no much larger clone; base qualities are not given. This entry belongs to a study of blood T cell repertoires in COVID-19 (dated by TCRdb to about 2020). General notes on the study: Collaborator samples came from the United States, Italy and Spain and covered acute and convalescent phases of COVID-19. Samples came from the ongoing ImmuneRACE study (first 160 participants) plus 1,254 subjects from 6 global collaborators. The prospective study material was composed of cDNA or gDNA derived from T cells, B-cell-depleted T cells, or PBMCs. Where available, HLA class I and class II types were obtained from metadata supplied by the sample provider rather than from assay-based typing. Deeply sampled blood TCRbeta repertoires from subjects exposed to, actively infected with, or recovered from COVID-19 were included in the dataset. The repertoires were released in a freely available public database intended as a resource for research on the immune response to SARS-CoV-2. A de-identified subject ID, COVID-19 status, age in years and sex were almost always included in the sample metadata. Results and caveats for the whole study, not just this receptor: The quantity of clinical and demographic metadata differed by source and by participant and was supplied without curation.

Whole blood was collected in K2EDTA tubes by collaborating institutions according to the institutions' own protocols. For TCRbeta analysis, collaborator samples were shipped as frozen whole blood, as isolated PBMCs, or as DNA extracted from either sample type. TCRbeta CDR3 regions were amplified from genomic DNA using the immunoSEQ Assay, a bias-controlled multiplex PCR. The authors' analysis ran thus. The number of nucleated cells in each sample was estimated from the amplification of reference gene primers within the assay. Sequence reads were collapsed and filtered to measure the absolute abundance of every unique TCRbeta CDR3 rearrangement. Productive Simpson clonality was computed per sample as the square root of Simpson's diversity index over productive rearrangements. The table was pulled from immuneACCESS by TCRdb, which kept in-frame rearrangements only. Such tables lose some clones; where checked, under half of the loss comes from unresolved V genes, and the rest has no known cause. D and trimming were read from the DNA, whereas the V and J calls and clone size are those reported in that table. Counted in this sample were about 120,000 clones; approximately 80% of them appeared once. The ten top clones hold approximately 4% of the sample.

This TCR was recovered from a woman of 80 years or more with acute or convalescent COVID-19. Sample: peripheral blood.

Here is the DNA: TGTGCCAGCAGCTTAGAGGAAGGGGAAGCGCCAACAGATACGCAGTATTTT. This is translated as CASSLEEGEAPTDTQYF. The rearrangement joined TRBV13 to TRBJ2-3, with a weak D call of TRBD1 (5 bases match). As encoded in the germline V gene (reference sequence), CDR1 is PRHDT while CDR2 is FYEKMQ. From the cysteine through the phenylalanine, the CDR3 covers 17 amino acids. Only the CDR3 portion is preserved as DNA: 51 bases, with reading frame beginning at the first base. A distance of 17 bases separates the germline ends of V and J, which lose 1 base and 3 bases respectively.